This paragraph covers one TCR beta chain sequence. Antigen: not known. The V and J ends lost 4 bases and 4 bases, in that order; junction bases with no gene match: 6. Germline values: CDR1 SNHLY, CDR2 FYNNEI. The CDR3 contains 14 residues. This sample stems from a study of shared clonotypes between healthy human individuals. Study findings and constraints: Specimens sampled were limited to blood, with tissue repertoires likely differing.

Each subset's genomic DNA was split evenly across several immunoSEQ plates. TCRdb's table, derived via immunoSEQ multiplex PCR, lists solely in-frame clones and lacks some. The sample has 2 million to 2.5 million clones, approximately 96% seen once. The origin of this receptor is a man in his late teens or twenties in good health. Sequenced input: naive CD4+ T cells sorted from blood. Specified subset: CD45RA+ positively selected. The rearrangement joins TRBV2 to TRBJ2-7, with TRBD2 identical over 8 bases. The CDR3 loop reads CASSGKAGAYEQYF. The CDR3 nucleotides read TGTGCCAGCAGTGGGAAAGCGGGAGCTTACGAGCAGTACTTC.